This T cell receptor beta chain was recorded in a study of blood T cell repertoires in COVID-19. Study in general: Donors in the United States, Italy and Spain gave samples during acute or convalescent COVID-19.

CDR3 length: 13 amino acids. V was clipped by 3 bases and J by 2 bases, with 7 bases between them. Germline V gene sequence: CDR1 MDHEN, CDR2 SYDVKM. In the authors' methods: Amplified reference gene primers provided the basis for estimating nucleated cell counts. The repertoire was sequenced with immunoSEQ multiplex PCR; TCRdb's copy has only in-frame clones and lacks some. The D gene and trimming were derived from the DNA, and the V and J assignments and clone size from that table. This table holds under 500,000 clones, 70% to 90% found once. Points on this clone: Additional DNA sequences in this sample encode the identical CDR3.

This sequence was found in a young woman with acute COVID-19. The chain employs TRBV28 and TRBJ1-2, with D tentatively TRBD1 (6 bases). Sequencing used PBMCs or T cells enriched from blood (not recorded which). CDR3 sequence reads: CASSLQGNYGYTF. CDR3 DNA: TGTGCCAGCAGTTTGCAGGGGAACTATGGCTACACCTTC.